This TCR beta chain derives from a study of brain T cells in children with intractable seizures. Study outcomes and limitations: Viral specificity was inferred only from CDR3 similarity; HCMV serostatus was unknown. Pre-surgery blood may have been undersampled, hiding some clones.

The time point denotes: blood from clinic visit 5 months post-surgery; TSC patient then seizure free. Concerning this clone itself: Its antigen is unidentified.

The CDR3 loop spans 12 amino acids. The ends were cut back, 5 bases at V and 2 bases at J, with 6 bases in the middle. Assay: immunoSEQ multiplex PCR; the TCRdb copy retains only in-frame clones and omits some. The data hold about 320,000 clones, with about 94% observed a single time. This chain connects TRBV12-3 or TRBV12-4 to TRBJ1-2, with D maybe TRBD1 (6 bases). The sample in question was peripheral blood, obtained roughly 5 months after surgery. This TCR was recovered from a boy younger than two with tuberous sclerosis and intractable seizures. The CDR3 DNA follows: TGTGCCAGCAGTGGACAGAACTATGGCTACACCTTC. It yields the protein CASSGQNYGYTF.